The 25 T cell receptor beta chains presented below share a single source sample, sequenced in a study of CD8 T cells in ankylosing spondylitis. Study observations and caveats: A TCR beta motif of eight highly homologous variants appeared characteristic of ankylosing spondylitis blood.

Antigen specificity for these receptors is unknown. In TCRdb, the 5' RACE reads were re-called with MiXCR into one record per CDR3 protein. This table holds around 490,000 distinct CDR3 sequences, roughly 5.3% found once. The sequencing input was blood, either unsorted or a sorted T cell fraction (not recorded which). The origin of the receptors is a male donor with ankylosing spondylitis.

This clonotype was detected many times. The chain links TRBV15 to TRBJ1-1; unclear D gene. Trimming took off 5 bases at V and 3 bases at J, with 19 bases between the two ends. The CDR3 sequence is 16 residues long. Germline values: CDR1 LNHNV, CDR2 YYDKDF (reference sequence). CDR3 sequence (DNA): TGTGCCACCAGCCGGAGCGGCCGTGACCGGGACACTGAAGCTTTCTTT. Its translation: CATSRSGRDRDTEAFF.

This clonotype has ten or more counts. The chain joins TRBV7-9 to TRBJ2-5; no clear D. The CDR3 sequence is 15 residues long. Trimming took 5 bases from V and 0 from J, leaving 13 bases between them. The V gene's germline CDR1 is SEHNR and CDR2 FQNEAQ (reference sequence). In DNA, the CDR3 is TGTGCCAGCAGCACCCGTATCCGGGACCAAGAGACCCAGTACTTC. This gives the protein CASSTRIRDQETQYF.

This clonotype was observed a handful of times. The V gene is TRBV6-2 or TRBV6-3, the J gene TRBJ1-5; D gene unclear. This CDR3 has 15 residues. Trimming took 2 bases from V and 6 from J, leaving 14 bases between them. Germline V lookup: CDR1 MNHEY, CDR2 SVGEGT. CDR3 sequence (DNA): TGTGCCAGCAGTTACGCTTTCTCCGGCAGTCAGCCCCAGCATTTT. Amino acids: CASSYAFSGSQPQHF.

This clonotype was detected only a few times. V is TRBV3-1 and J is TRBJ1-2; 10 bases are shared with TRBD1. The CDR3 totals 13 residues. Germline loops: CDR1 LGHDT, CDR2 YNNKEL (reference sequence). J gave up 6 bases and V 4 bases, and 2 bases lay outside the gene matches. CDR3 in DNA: TGTGCCAGCAGCCCGACAGGGGGCAATGGCTACACCTTC. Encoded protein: CASSPTGGNGYTF.

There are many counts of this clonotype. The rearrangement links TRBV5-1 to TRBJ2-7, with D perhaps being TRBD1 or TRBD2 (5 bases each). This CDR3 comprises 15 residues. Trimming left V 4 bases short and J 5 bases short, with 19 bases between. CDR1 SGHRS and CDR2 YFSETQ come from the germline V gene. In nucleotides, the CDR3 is TGCGCCAGCAGCCCTCTCACGAGGGGCATCGACGAGCAGTACTTC. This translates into CASSPLTRGIDEQYF. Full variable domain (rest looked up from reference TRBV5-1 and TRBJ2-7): KAGVTQTPRYLIKTRGQQVTLSCSPISGHRSVSWYQQTPGQGLQFLFEYFSETQRNKGNFPGRFSGRQFSNSRSEMNVSTLELGDSALYLCASSPLTRGIDEQYFGPGTRLTVT.

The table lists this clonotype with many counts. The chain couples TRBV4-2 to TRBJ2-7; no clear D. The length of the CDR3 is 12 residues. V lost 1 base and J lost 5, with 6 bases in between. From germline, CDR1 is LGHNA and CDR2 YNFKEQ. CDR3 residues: CASSQGRHEQYF. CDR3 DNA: TGTGCCAGCAGCCAAGGAAGACACGAGCAGTACTTC.

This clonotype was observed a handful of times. Here the CDR3 reads CSVVDRVTSEQYF. Written as DNA, the CDR3 is TGCAGCGTTGTAGACAGGGTGACTTCCGAGCAGTACTTC. The rearrangement joins TRBV29-1 to TRBJ2-7; 7 nucleotides agree with TRBD1. The CDR3 runs 13 residues. Germline V gene data show CDR1 as SQVTM and CDR2 as ANQGSEA. Losses at the gene ends were 4 bases for V and 6 bases for J; bases not matched to a gene: 9.

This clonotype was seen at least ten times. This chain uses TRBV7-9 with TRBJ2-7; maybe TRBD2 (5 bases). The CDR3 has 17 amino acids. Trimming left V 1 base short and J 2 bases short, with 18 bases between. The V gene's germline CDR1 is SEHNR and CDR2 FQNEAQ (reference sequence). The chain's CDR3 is CASSLVNVGSAAYEQYF. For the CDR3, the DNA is TGTGCCAGCAGCTTAGTTAATGTTGGTAGCGCCGCCTACGAGCAGTACTTC.

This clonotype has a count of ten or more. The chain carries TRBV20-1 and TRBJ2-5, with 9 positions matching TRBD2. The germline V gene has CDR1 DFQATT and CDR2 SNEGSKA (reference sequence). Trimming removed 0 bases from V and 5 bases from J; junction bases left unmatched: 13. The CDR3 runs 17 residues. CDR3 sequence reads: CSARDFLRLAEGETQYF. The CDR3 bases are TGCAGTGCTAGAGACTTCCTGAGACTAGCGGAGGGGGAGACCCAGTACTTC.

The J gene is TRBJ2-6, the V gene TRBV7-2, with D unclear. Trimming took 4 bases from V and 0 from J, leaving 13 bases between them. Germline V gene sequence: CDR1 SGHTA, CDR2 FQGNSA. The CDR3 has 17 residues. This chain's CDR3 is CASSYTLYPSGANVLTF. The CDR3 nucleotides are TGTGCCAGCAGCTATACCCTCTATCCCTCTGGGGCCAACGTCCTGACTTTC.

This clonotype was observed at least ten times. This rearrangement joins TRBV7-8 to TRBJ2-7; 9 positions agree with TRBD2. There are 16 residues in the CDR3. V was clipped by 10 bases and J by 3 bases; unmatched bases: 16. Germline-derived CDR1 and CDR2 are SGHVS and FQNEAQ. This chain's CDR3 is CATKEFGAGGNYEQYF. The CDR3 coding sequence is TGTGCCACCAAGGAATTCGGAGCGGGAGGTAACTACGAGCAGTACTTC.

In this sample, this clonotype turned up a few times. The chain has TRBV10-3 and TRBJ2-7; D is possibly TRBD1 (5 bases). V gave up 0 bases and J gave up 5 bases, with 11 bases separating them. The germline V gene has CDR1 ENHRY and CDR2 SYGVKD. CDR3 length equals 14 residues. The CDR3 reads CAISESIRGHEQYF. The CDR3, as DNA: TGTGCCATCAGTGAGTCGATAAGGGGCCACGAGCAGTACTTC.

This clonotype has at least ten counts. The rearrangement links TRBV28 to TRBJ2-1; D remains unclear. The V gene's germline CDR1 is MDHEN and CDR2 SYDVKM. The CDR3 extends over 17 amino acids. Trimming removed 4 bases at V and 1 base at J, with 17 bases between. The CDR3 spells CASSSGWLGLSYNEQFF. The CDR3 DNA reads TGTGCCAGCAGTTCAGGTTGGCTAGGCCTATCCTACAATGAGCAGTTCTTC.

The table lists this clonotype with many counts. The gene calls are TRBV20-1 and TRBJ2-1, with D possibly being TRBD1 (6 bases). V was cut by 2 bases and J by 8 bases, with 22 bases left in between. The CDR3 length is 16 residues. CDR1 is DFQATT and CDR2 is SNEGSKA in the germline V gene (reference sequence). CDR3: CSARPTSGVTVYEQFF. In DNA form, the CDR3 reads TGCAGTGCTAGACCGACCTCAGGGGTGACGGTATATGAGCAGTTCTTC.

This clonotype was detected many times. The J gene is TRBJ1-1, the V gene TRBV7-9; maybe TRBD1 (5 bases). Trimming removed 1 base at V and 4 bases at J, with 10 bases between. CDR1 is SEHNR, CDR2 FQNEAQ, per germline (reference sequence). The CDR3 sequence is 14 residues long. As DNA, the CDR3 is TGTGCCAGCAGCTTAGGAGGGGATTCCACTGAAGCTTTCTTT. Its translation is CASSLGGDSTEAFF. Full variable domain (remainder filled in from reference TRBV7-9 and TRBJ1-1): DTGVSQNPRHKITKRGQNVTFRCDPISEHNRLYWYRQTLGQGPEFLTYFQNEAQLEKSRLLSDRFSAERPKGSFSTLEIQRTEQGDSAMYLCASSLGGDSTEAFFGQGTRLTVV.

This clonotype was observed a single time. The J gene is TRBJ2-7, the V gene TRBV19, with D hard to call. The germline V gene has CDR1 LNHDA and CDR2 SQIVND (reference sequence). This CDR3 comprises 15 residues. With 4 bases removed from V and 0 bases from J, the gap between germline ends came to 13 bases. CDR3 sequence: CASSRTPGRSYEQYF. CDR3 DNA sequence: TGTGCCAGTAGTAGGACCCCCGGGCGCTCCTACGAGCAGTACTTC.

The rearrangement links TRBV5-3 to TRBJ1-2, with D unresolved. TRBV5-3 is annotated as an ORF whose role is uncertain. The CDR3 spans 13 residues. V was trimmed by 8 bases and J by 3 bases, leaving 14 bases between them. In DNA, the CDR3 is TGTGCCAGGAGCCCGGGGAGGGACTATGGCTACACCTTC. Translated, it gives CARSPGRDYGYTF.

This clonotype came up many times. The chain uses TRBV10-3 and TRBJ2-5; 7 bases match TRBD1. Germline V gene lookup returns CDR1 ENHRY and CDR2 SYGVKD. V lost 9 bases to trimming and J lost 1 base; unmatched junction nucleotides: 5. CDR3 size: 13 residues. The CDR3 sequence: CAIADRAQETQYF. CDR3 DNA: TGTGCCATTGCCGACAGGGCCCAAGAGACCCAGTACTTC.

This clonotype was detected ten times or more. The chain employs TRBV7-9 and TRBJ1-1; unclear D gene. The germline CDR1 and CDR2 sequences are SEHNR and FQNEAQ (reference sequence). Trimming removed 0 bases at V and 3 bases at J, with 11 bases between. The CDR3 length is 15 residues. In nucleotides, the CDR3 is TGTGCCAGCAGCTTAGCTCTTTTGGGGTACACTGAAGCTTTCTTT. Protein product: CASSLALLGYTEAFF.

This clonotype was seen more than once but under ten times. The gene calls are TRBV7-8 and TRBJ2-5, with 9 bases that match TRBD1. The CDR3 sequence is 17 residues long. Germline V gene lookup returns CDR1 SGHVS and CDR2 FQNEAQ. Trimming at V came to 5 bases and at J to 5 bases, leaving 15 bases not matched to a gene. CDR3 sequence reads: CASSVTRRNRGHETQYF. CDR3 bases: TGTGCCAGCAGCGTGACCAGGCGGAACAGGGGGCACGAGACCCAGTACTTC.

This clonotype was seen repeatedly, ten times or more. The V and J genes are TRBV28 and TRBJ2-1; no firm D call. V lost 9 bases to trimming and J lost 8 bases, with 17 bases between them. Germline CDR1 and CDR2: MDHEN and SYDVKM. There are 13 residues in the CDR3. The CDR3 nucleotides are TGTGCCAGTAATTCTAGGGCAGATGATGAGCAGTTCTTC. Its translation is CASNSRADDEQFF.

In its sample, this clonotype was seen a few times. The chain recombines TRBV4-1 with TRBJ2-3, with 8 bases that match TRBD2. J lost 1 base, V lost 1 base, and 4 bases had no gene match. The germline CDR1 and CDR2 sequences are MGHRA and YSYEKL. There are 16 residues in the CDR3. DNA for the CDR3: TGCGCCAGCAGCCAAGGGGTGACTAGCGGCACAGATACGCAGTATTTT. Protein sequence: CASSQGVTSGTDTQYF.

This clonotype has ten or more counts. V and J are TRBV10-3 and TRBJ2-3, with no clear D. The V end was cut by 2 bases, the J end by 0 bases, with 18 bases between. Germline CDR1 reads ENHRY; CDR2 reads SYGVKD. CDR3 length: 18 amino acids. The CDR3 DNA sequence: TGTGCCATCAGTGAGCCCTCCGGGCTGCGAAGCAGCACAGATACGCAGTATTTT. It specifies CAISEPSGLRSSTDTQYF.

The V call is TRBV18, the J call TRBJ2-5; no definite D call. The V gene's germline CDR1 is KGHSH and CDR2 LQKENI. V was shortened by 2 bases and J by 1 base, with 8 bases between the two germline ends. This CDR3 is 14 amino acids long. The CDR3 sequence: CASSPLTAQETQYF. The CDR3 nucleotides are TGTGCCAGCTCACCATTGACCGCCCAAGAGACCCAGTACTTC.

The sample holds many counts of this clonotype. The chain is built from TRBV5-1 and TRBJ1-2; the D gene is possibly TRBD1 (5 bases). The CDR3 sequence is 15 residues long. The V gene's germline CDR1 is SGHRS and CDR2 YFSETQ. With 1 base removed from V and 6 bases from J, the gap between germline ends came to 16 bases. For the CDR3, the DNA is TGCGCCAGCAGCTTGTCTACAGGAGGCAAGGATGGCTACACCTTC. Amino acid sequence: CASSLSTGGKDGYTF.